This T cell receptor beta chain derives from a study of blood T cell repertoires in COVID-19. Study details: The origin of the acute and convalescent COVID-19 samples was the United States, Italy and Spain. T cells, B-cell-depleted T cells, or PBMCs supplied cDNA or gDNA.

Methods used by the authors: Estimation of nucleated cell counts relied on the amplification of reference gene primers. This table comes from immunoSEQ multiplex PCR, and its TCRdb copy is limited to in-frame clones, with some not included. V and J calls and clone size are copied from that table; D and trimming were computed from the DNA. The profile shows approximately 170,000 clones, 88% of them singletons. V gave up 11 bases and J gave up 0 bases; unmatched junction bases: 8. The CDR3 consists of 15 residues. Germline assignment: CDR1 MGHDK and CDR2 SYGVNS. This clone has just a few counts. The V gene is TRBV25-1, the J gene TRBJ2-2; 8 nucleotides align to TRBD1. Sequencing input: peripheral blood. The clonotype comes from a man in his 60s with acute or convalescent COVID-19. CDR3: CASEDRDANTGELFF. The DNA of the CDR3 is TGTGCCTCCGAGGACAGGGACGCGAACACCGGGGAGCTGTTTTTT.